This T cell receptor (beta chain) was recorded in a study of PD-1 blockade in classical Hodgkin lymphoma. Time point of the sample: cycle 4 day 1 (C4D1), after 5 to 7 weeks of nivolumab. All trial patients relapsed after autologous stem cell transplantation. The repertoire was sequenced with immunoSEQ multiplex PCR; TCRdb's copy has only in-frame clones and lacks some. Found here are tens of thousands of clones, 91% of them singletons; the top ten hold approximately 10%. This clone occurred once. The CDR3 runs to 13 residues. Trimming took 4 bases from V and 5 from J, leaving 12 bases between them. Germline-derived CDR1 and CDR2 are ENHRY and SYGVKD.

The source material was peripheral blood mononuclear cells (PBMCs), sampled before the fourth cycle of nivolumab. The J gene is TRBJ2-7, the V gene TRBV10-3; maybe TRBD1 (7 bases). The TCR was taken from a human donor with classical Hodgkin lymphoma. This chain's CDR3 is CAISARGVNEQYF. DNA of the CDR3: TGTGCCATCAGTGCCAGGGGGGTGAACGAGCAGTACTTC.